Described below is a single TCR beta chain sequence and its context. The CDR3 spans 16 residues. Germline V CDR1 and CDR2: LGHNA, YSLEER. The sample originates from a study of radiotherapy plus CTLA-4 blockade in lung cancer. The repertoire was sequenced with immunoSEQ multiplex PCR; TCRdb's copy has only in-frame clones and lacks some. The sample holds 55,000 to 75,000 clones; approximately 79% are singletons and the top ten take approximately 16%. V gene TRBV4-3 combines with J gene TRBJ2-5; 8 nucleotides line up with TRBD2. The J call is in doubt because the DNA end fits TRBJ2-7 better. The sample was peripheral blood, taken from a patient treated with radiotherapy plus ipilimumab. This sequence originates from a human donor with non-small cell lung cancer whose response to radiotherapy plus ipilimumab could not be evaluated. Some clones in this sample may be carry-over from other donors' samples. The CDR3 coding sequence is TGCGCCAGCAGCCAAGGCCCGGGACTAGAAGCCTACGAGCAGTACTTC. The encoded protein is CASSQGPGLEAYEQYF.